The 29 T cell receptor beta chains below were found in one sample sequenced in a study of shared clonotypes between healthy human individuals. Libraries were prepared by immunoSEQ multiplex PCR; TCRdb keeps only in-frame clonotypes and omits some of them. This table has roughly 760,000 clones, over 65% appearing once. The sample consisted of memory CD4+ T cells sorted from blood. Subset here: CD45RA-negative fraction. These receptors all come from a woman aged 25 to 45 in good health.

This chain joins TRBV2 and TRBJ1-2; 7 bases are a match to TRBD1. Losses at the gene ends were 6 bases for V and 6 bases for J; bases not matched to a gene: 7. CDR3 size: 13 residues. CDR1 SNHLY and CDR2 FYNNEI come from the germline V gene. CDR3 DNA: TGTGCCAGCAGGCAGGGGGAGACGGATGGCTACACCTTC. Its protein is CASRQGETDGYTF.

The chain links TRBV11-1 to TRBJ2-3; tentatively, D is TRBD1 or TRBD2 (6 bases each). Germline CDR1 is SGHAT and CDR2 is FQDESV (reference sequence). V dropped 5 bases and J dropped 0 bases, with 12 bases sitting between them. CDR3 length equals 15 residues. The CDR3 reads CASSPRGESTDTQYF. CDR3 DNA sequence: TGTGCCAGCAGCCCAAGGGGGGAGAGCACAGATACGCAGTATTTT. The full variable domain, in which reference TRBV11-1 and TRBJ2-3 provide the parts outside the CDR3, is EAEVAQSPRYKITEKSQAVAFWCDPISGHATLYWYRQILGQGPELLVQFQDESVVDDSQLPKDRFSAERLKGVDSTLKIQPAELGDSAMYLCASSPRGESTDTQYFGPGTRLTVL.

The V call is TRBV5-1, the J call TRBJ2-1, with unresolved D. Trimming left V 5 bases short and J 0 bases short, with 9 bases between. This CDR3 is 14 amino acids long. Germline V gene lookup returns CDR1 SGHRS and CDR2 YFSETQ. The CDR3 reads CASRSMSSYNEQFF. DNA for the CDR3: TGCGCCAGCAGATCCATGAGCTCCTACAATGAGCAGTTCTTC.

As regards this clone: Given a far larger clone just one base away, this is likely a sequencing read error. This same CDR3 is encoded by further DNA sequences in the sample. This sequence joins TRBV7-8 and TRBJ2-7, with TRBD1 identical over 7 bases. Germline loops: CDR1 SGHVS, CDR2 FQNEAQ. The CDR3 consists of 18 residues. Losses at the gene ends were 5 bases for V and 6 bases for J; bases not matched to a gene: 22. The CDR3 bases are TGTGCCAGCAGCCCAGGTGTGCATGTAGGGGGCAAATCCGGCGAGCAGTACTTC. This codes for CASSPGVHVGGKSGEQYF.

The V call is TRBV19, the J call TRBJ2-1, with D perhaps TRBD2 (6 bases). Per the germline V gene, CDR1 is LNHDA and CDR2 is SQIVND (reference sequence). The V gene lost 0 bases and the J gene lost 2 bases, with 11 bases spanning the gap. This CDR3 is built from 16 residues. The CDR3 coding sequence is TGTGCCAGTAGTATAGATCCCGGGAGTACCTACAATGAGCAGTTCTTC. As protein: CASSIDPGSTYNEQFF.

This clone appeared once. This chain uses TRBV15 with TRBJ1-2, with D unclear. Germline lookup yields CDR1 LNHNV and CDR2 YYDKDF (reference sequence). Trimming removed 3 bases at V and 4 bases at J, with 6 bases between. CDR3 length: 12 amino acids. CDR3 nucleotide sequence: TGTGCCACCAGCAGCCCGAGCTATGGCTACACCTTC. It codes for CATSSPSYGYTF.

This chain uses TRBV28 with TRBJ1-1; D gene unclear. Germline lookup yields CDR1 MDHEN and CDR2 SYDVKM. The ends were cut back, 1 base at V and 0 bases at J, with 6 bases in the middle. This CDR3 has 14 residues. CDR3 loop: CASSLYSLNTEAFF. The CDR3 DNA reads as TGTGCCAGCAGTTTATACAGCTTGAACACTGAAGCTTTCTTT. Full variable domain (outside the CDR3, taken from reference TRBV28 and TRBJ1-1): DVKVTQSSRYLVKRTGEKVFLECVQDMDHENMFWYRQDPGLGLRLIYFSYDVKMKEKGDIPEGYSVSREKKERFSLILESASTNQTSMYLCASSLYSLNTEAFFGQGTRLTVV.

DNA for the CDR3: TGTGCCAGCAGTGAAGGGACAGGGCTCCAGCCCCAGCATTTT. It is translated as CASSEGTGLQPQHF. The chain has TRBV6-1 and TRBJ1-5; 8 bases are shared with TRBD1. CDR1 is MNHNS, CDR2 SASEGT, per germline. The CDR3 length is 14 residues. The V gene end was trimmed by 1 base and the J gene end by 7 bases; junction bases not matched to a gene: 3.

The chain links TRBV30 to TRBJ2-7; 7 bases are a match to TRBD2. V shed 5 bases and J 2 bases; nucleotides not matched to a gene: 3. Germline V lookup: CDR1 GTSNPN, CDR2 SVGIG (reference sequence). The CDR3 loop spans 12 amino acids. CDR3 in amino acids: CAWRRGAYEQYF. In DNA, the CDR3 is TGTGCCTGGCGACGGGGGGCCTACGAGCAGTACTTC.

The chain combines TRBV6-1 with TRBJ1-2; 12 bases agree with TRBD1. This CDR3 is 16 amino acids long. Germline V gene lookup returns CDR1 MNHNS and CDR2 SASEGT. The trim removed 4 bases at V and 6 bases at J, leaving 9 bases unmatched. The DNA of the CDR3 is TGTGCCAGCAGTGTTGTCGGGGGGACAGGGGGCAATGGCTACACCTTC. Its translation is CASSVVGGTGGNGYTF.

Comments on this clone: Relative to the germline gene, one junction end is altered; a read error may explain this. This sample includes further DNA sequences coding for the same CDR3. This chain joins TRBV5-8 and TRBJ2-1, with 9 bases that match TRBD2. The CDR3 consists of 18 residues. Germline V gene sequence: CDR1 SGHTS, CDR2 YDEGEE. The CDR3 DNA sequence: TGTGCTAGCAGCAGGAACCCGACTAGCGGATCCTCCTACAATGAGCAGTTCTTC. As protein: CASSRNPTSGSSYNEQFF.

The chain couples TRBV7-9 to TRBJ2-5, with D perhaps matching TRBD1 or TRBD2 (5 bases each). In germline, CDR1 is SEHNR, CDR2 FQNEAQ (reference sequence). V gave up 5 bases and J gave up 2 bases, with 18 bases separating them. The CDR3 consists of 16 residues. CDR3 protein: CASSPGRDVGQETQYF. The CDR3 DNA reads TGTGCCAGCAGCCCTGGCCGGGACGTCGGACAAGAGACCCAGTACTTC.

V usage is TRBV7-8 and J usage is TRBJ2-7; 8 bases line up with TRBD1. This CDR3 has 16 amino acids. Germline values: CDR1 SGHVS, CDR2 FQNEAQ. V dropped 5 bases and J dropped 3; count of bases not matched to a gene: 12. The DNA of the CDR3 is TGTGCCAGCAGCCCCCAACCAGGACAGGGATTCTACGAGCAGTACTTC. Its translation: CASSPQPGQGFYEQYF.

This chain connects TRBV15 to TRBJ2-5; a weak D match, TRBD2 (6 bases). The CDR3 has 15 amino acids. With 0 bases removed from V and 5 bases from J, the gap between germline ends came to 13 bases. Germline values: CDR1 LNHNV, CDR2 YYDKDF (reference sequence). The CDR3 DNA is TGTGCCACCAGCAGAGATCCAGTAAGCGGGGAGACCCAGTACTTC. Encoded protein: CATSRDPVSGETQYF.

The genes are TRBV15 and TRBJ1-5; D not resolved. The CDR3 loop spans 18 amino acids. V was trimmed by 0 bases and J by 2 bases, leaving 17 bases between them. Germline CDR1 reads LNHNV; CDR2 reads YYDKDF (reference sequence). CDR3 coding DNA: TGTGCCACCAGCAGAGATCGAACAAGAAGTCGCGGCAATCAGCCCCAGCATTTT. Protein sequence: CATSRDRTRSRGNQPQHF.

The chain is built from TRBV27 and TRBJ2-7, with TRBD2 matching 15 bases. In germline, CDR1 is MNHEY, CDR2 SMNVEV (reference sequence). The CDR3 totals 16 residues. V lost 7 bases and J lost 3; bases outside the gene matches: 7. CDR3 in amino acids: CASTGLAGGPLYEQYF. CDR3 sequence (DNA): TGTGCCAGCACGGGACTAGCGGGAGGCCCCCTCTACGAGCAGTACTTC.

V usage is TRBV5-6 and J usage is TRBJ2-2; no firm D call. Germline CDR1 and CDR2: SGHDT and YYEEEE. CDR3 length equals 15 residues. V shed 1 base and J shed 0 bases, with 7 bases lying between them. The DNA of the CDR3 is TGTGCCAGCAGCTTGTTCAGCGCGAACACCGGGGAGCTGTTTTTT. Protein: CASSLFSANTGELFF.

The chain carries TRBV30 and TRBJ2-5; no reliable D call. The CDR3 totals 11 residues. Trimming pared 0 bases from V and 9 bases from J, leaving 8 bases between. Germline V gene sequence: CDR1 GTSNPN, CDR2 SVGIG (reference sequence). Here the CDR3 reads CAWSVGGAQYF. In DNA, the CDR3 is TGTGCCTGGAGTGTGGGTGGAGCCCAGTACTTC.

CDR3 in amino acids: CASSYTNEQFF. DNA for the CDR3: TGTGCCAGCAGCTACACGAATGAGCAGTTCTTC. The V and J genes are TRBV7-9 and TRBJ2-1; D is uncertain. The V and J ends lost 4 bases and 7 bases respectively, with 5 bases between them. Germline lookup yields CDR1 SEHNR and CDR2 FQNEAQ (reference sequence). This CDR3 has 11 amino acids.

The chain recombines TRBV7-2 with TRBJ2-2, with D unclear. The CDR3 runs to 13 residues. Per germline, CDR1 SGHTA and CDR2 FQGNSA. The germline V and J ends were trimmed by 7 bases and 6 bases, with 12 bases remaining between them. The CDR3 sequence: CASIEISAGELFF. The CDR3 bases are TGTGCCAGCATCGAGATTTCCGCCGGGGAGCTGTTTTTT.

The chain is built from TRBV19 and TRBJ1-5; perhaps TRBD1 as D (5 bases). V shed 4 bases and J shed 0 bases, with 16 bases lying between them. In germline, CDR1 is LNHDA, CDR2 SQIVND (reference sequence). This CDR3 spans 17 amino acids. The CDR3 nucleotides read TGTGCCAGTAGTACAACCCGGGGGGGAAATAGCAATCAGCCCCAGCATTTT. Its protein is CASSTTRGGNSNQPQHF.

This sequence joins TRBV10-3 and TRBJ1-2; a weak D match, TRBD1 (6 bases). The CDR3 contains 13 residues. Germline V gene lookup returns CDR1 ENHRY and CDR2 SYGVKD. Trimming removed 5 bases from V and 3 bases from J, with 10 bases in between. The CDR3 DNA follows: TGTGCCATCAGTTCCGGACAGTACTATGGCTACACCTTC. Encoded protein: CAISSGQYYGYTF.

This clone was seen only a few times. DNA of the CDR3: TGTGCCAGCAGCTTGGGGCCCACTAGCGGCTATGGCTACACCTTC. Translating it yields CASSLGPTSGYGYTF. The genes are TRBV5-5 and TRBJ1-2; D gene ambiguous. This CDR3 region has 15 residues. Germline V gene sequence: CDR1 SGHKS, CDR2 YYEKEE (reference sequence). Trimming left V 0 bases short and J 4 bases short, with 13 bases between.

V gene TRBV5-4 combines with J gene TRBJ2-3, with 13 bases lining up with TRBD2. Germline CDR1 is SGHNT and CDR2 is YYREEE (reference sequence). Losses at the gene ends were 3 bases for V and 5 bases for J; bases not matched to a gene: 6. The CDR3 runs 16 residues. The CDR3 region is CASSSGTSGKVDTQYF. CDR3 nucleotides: TGTGCCAGCAGCTCCGGGACTAGCGGGAAAGTAGATACGCAGTATTTT.

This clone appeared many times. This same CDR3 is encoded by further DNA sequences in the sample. CDR3 amino acids: CASSLRGTGNTIYF. The CDR3 nucleotides are TGTGCCAGCAGCTTGAGGGGTACTGGAAACACCATATATTTT. V and J are TRBV5-6 and TRBJ1-3, with D maybe TRBD1 (5 bases). This CDR3 is 14 amino acids long. Looked up from germline, CDR1 is SGHDT and CDR2 is YYEEEE. The V and J ends lost 1 base and 2 bases respectively, with 7 bases between them.

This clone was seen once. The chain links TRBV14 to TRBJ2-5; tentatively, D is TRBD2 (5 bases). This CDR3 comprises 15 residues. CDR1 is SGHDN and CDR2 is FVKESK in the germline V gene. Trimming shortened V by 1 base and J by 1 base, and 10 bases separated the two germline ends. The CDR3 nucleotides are TGTGCCAGCAGCCAAGGGGGTGCGGGCCAAGAGACCCAGTACTTC. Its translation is CASSQGGAGQETQYF.

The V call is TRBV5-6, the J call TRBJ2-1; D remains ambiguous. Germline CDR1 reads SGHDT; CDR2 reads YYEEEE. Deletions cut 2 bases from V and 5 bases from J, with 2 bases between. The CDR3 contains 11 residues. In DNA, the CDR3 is TGTGCCAGCAGCTTAAACAATGAGCAGTTCTTC. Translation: CASSLNNEQFF.

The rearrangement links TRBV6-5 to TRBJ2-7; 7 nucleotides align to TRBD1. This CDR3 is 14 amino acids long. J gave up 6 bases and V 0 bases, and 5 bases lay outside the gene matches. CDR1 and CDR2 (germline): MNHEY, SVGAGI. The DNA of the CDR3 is TGTGCCAGCAGTTACTCGACAGGGTACGGCGAGCAGTACTTC. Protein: CASSYSTGYGEQYF.

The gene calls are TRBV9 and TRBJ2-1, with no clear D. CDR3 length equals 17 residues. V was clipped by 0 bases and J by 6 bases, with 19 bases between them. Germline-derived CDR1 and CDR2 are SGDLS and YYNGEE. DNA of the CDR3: TGTGCCAGCAGCGTAGTCCCCCTCTTCTCGCTTGGCAATGAGCAGTTCTTC. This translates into CASSVVPLFSLGNEQFF.